This section outlines one T cell receptor beta chain sequence together with its context. The CDR3 contains 15 residues. Trimming took off 3 bases at V and 0 bases at J, with 9 bases between the two ends. The germline gives CDR1 LNHDA, CDR2 SQIVND (reference sequence). Clones were read by immunoSEQ multiplex PCR, and TCRdb kept only the in-frame ones, dropping some. Among 600,000 to 750,000 clones listed, 72% were seen once. The data stem from a study of shared clonotypes between healthy human individuals. This TCR was sampled from a woman in her twenties or thirties in good health. The V call is TRBV19, the J call TRBJ1-5; perhaps TRBD1 as D (5 bases). Sequenced sample: memory CD4+ T cells sorted from blood. Indicated subset: CD45RA-negative fraction. CDR3 sequence (DNA): TGTGCCAGTAGTATCATGGGACTTAGCAATCAGCCCCAGCATTTT. Its translation is CASSIMGLSNQPQHF. Together with reference TRBV19 and TRBJ1-5, the CDR3 gives the full variable domain: DGGITQSPKYLFRKEGQNVTLSCEQNLNHDAMYWYRQDPGQGLRLIYYSQIVNDFQKGDIAEGYSVSREKKESFPLTVTSAQKNPTAFYLCASSIMGLSNQPQHFGDGTRLSIL.